This paragraph reports one T cell receptor beta chain. The data are from a study of shared T cell receptors in the human thymus. The V and J ends lost 4 bases and 0 bases respectively, with 13 bases between them. This CDR3 spans 17 amino acids. In germline, CDR1 is SEHNR, CDR2 FQNEAQ (reference sequence). Sequencing was performed with immunoSEQ multiplex PCR; in TCRdb, only in-frame clones are kept and a portion is missing. The table has hundreds of thousands of clones, 70% to 80% seen once; the top ten hold 0.01% to 0.015%. A further study also used this sample, focusing on human thymus T cells. As reported in that work: Healthy Finnish infants undergoing corrective surgery for congenital heart defects provided the donor material. Resections removed during corrective heart surgery provided the thymus tissue used. There were highly overlapping thymic repertoires among unrelated individuals, as related research reported.

Sequencing was performed on thymocytes. The clonotype originates from a boy under three years old with a congenital heart defect. V and J are TRBV7-9 and TRBJ2-6; possible D gene TRBD1, 6 bases. The CDR3 region has the DNA TGTGCCAGCAGCTCCGGACAGTCAGCCTCTGGGGCCAACGTCCTGACTTTC. It codes for CASSSGQSASGANVLTF.